The 24 T cell receptor beta chains given below trace back to one sample, sequenced in a study of blood T cell dynamics during melanoma immunotherapy. As to time point: pre-treatment baseline. Assay: immunoSEQ multiplex PCR; the TCRdb copy retains only in-frame clones and omits some. The table records approximately 15,000 clones, approximately 81% of them present only once. The sequences come from blood, collected from a patient treated with checkpoint blockade. The receptors were sampled from a human donor with melanoma.

The genes are TRBV4-2 and TRBJ2-6; no reliable D call. This CDR3 spans 16 amino acids. V lost 0 bases and J 2 bases, leaving 8 bases between the germline ends. Germline-derived CDR1 and CDR2 are LGHNA and YNFKEQ. CDR3 residues: CASSQDLGTGANVLTF. DNA of the CDR3: TGTGCCAGCAGCCAAGATCTGGGGACTGGGGCCAACGTCCTGACTTTC.

The chain is built from TRBV6-5 and TRBJ1-5; D call uncertain. CDR3 length: 16 amino acids. Germline V gene sequence: CDR1 MNHEY, CDR2 SVGAGI. V gave up 2 bases and J gave up 0 bases, with 11 bases separating them. The CDR3 loop reads CASSYRRVDSNQPQHF. In nucleotides, the CDR3 is TGTGCCAGCAGTTACCGCAGAGTAGATAGCAATCAGCCCCAGCATTTT.

This clone has just a few counts. The gene calls are TRBV6-6 and TRBJ2-7; D possibly corresponds to TRBD2 (5 bases). V lost 7 bases and J lost 9, with 16 bases in between. The V gene's germline CDR1 is MNHNY and CDR2 SVGAGI (reference sequence). This CDR3 region has 12 residues. The CDR3 nucleotides read TGTGCCAGCACCACGGGGTCACCCGGGCAGTACTTC. Residues: CASTTGSPGQYF.

The rearrangement uses TRBV7-9 and TRBJ2-2, with D possibly called TRBD1 or TRBD2 (5 bases each). Germline V lookup: CDR1 SEHNR, CDR2 FQNEAQ (reference sequence). There are 15 residues in the CDR3. The V end lost 1 base, the J end lost 3 bases, and 9 bases lay between the germline ends. The CDR3 is CASSLGGIDTGELFF. CDR3 in DNA: TGTGCCAGCAGCTTAGGGGGGATCGACACCGGGGAGCTGTTTTTT.

This sequence joins TRBV6-6 and TRBJ2-1; D is unclear. Germline CDR1 and CDR2: MNHNY and SVGAGI (reference sequence). The CDR3 has 12 residues. V lost 8 bases and J 1 base, leaving 6 bases between the germline ends. The CDR3 is CASGTSYNEQFF. The CDR3, as DNA: TGTGCCAGCGGAACATCCTACAATGAGCAGTTCTTC.

CDR3: CASQGQGAGNTIYF. The CDR3 region has the DNA TGTGCCAGCCAAGGACAGGGGGCTGGAAACACCATATATTTT. The chain couples TRBV28 to TRBJ1-3, with 10 bases fitting TRBD1. This CDR3 region has 14 residues. Germline CDR1 and CDR2: MDHEN and SYDVKM. The junction had 3 bases not matched to a gene; V was cut back by 8 bases and J by 2 bases.

This clone was found a few times. This chain joins TRBV5-1 and TRBJ1-6, with D perhaps TRBD1 (6 bases). The CDR3 length is 14 residues. Trimming pared 0 bases from V and 9 bases from J, leaving 10 bases between. The germline V gene encodes CDR1 SGHRS and CDR2 YFSETQ. The CDR3 DNA reads as TGCGCCAGCAGCTTGGTAGGGGGGAGTTCACCCCTCCACTTT. Translation gives CASSLVGGSSPLHF.

The rearrangement uses TRBV9 and TRBJ2-1; possible D gene TRBD1, 6 bases. The CDR3 is 15 amino acids. Germline-derived CDR1 and CDR2 are SGDLS and YYNGEE. Trimming removed 0 bases at V and 0 bases at J, with 7 bases between. CDR3 residues: CASSVEGDSYNEQFF. The DNA for the CDR3 is TGTGCCAGCAGCGTAGAGGGGGACTCCTACAATGAGCAGTTCTTC.

The chain recombines TRBV6-5 with TRBJ1-6; D possibly corresponds to TRBD1 (5 bases). Germline assignment: CDR1 MNHEY and CDR2 SVGAGI. This CDR3 spans 15 amino acids. The germline V and J ends were trimmed by 7 bases and 8 bases, with 18 bases remaining between them. The CDR3 loop reads CASTNSGEGDSPLHF. The DNA for the CDR3 is TGTGCCAGCACCAACTCGGGGGAGGGAGATTCACCCCTCCACTTT.

In its sample, this clone was seen a few times. The CDR3 loop is CASSINANTEAFF. The DNA for the CDR3 is TGTGCCAGTAGTATCAACGCGAACACTGAAGCTTTCTTT. The chain employs TRBV19 and TRBJ1-1; D is unresolved. V gave up 3 bases and J gave up 1 base, with 6 bases separating them. CDR3 size: 13 residues. CDR1 and CDR2 (germline): LNHDA, SQIVND (reference sequence). Based on the CDR3 plus reference TRBV19 and TRBJ1-1, the full variable domain is DGGITQSPKYLFRKEGQNVTLSCEQNLNHDAMYWYRQDPGQGLRLIYYSQIVNDFQKGDIAEGYSVSREKKESFPLTVTSAQKNPTAFYLCASSINANTEAFFGQGTRLTVV.

The genes are TRBV11-2 and TRBJ2-3; D unclear. Trimming left V 1 base short and J 4 bases short, with 6 bases between. Germline V CDR1 and CDR2: SGHAT, FQNNGV. The CDR3 has 13 residues. The CDR3: CASSLGPPDTQYF. The CDR3 DNA reads TGTGCCAGCAGCTTAGGGCCTCCAGATACGCAGTATTTT.

This clone was counted a few times. This chain uses TRBV7-6 with TRBJ2-2; TRBD2 might be the D (5 bases). The germline CDR1 and CDR2 sequences are SGHVS and FNYEAQ. The CDR3 covers 14 residues. With 1 base removed from V and 6 bases from J, the gap between germline ends came to 9 bases. The DNA for the CDR3 is TGTGCCAGCAGCTTAGGAACCGGGGCCGGGGAGCTGTTTTTT. The encoded protein is CASSLGTGAGELFF.

The chain recombines TRBV28 with TRBJ2-5, with TRBD2 matching 8 bases. The V gene end was trimmed by 7 bases and the J gene end by 4 bases; junction bases not matched to a gene: 8. The CDR3 loop spans 14 amino acids. Germline V gene sequence: CDR1 MDHEN, CDR2 SYDVKM. CDR3 sequence: CASIRPGGIETQYF. The CDR3 DNA reads TGTGCCAGCATCAGGCCGGGGGGGATAGAGACCCAGTACTTC.

This chain uses TRBV15 with TRBJ1-4, with D unclear. This CDR3 has 13 residues. V lost 0 bases and J lost 8, with 7 bases in between. Germline CDR1 LNHNV, CDR2 YYDKDF (reference sequence). The CDR3 protein is CATSRDLREKLFF. The DNA of the CDR3 is TGTGCCACCAGCAGAGATCTCCGGGAAAAACTGTTTTTT.

The V call is TRBV19, the J call TRBJ2-7, with a tentative D call TRBD2 (5 bases). The CDR3 is made up of 16 amino acids. V lost 4 bases and J lost 0, with 16 bases in between. Per the germline V gene, CDR1 is LNHDA and CDR2 is SQIVND (reference sequence). The CDR3 region has the DNA TGTGCCAGTAGTAAGTCGCGGCAGACTAACTCCTACGAGCAGTACTTC. Amino acids: CASSKSRQTNSYEQYF. The whole variable domain, filled in from reference TRBV19 and TRBJ2-7, reads DGGITQSPKYLFRKEGQNVTLSCEQNLNHDAMYWYRQDPGQGLRLIYYSQIVNDFQKGDIAEGYSVSREKKESFPLTVTSAQKNPTAFYLCASSKSRQTNSYEQYFGPGTRLTVT.

This chain connects TRBV7-9 to TRBJ2-7; a weak D match, TRBD2 (5 bases). Germline V CDR1 and CDR2: SEHNR, FQNEAQ (reference sequence). The V end was cut by 0 bases, the J end by 7 bases, with 7 bases between. The CDR3 loop spans 12 amino acids. This chain's CDR3 is CASSLAEREQYF. For the CDR3, the DNA is TGTGCCAGCAGCTTAGCGGAGCGGGAGCAGTACTTC.

The chain combines TRBV5-6 with TRBJ2-1; the match to TRBD1 covers 11 bases. Germline lookup yields CDR1 SGHDT and CDR2 YYEEEE. The CDR3 length is 15 residues. J was trimmed by 12 bases and V by 0 bases; bases with no gene match: 8. In DNA, the CDR3 is TGTGCCAGCAGCTTGGTAGGACAGGGGGCCAGTCGGCAGTTCTTC. Its translation: CASSLVGQGASRQFF.

This rearrangement joins TRBV7-3 to TRBJ1-1; the D is unclear. V shed 1 base and J shed 0 bases, with 9 bases lying between them. Germline-derived CDR1 and CDR2 are SGHTA and FQGTGA. The CDR3 extends over 15 amino acids. CDR3 amino acids: CASSLSLVMNTEAFF. CDR3 DNA: TGTGCCAGCAGCTTAAGTTTGGTCATGAACACTGAAGCTTTCTTT.

Only a few counts were recorded for this clone. This rearrangement joins TRBV6-1 to TRBJ1-5; tentative D call: TRBD1 (5 bases). The CDR3 is made up of 14 amino acids. V was cut by 3 bases and J by 5 bases, with 11 bases left in between. Germline V lookup: CDR1 MNHNS, CDR2 SASEGT. CDR3 nucleotide sequence: TGTGCCAGCAGTGACCGACAGCTGGATCAGCCCCAGCATTTT. It translates to CASSDRQLDQPQHF.

The rearrangement uses TRBV7-9 and TRBJ1-1; possible D gene TRBD1, 5 bases. This CDR3 has 15 residues. The ends were cut back, 5 bases at V and 0 bases at J, with 13 bases in the middle. In germline, CDR1 is SEHNR, CDR2 FQNEAQ (reference sequence). The CDR3 DNA sequence: TGTGCCAGCAGCCAAGACGACAGACTGAACACTGAAGCTTTCTTT. Its protein product is CASSQDDRLNTEAFF. Full variable domain (remainder filled in from reference TRBV7-9 and TRBJ1-1): DTGVSQNPRHKITKRGQNVTFRCDPISEHNRLYWYRQTLGQGPEFLTYFQNEAQLEKSRLLSDRFSAERPKGSFSTLEIQRTEQGDSAMYLCASSQDDRLNTEAFFGQGTRLTVV.

About this clone: Within the sample, other DNA sequences also encode this same CDR3. V and J are TRBV7-9 and TRBJ1-1; D call uncertain. Germline CDR1 SEHNR, CDR2 FQNEAQ (reference sequence). Trimming cost V 5 bases and J 1 base, with 17 bases left between them. CDR3 size: 16 residues. CDR3 loop: CASSTQSFVGNTEAFF. In DNA, the CDR3 is TGTGCCAGCAGCACCCAGAGCTTTGTCGGGAACACTGAAGCTTTCTTT.

This clone turned up a few times. V gene TRBV7-7 combines with J gene TRBJ1-2; no clear D gene. CDR3 length equals 15 residues. Between the trimmed V and J ends, which lost 4 bases and 4 bases, there was a span of 16 bases. The germline gives CDR1 SSHAT, CDR2 FNYEAQ (reference sequence). The CDR3 spells CASSWSLGSCYGYTF. In nucleotides, the CDR3 is TGTGCCAGCAGCTGGTCCCTGGGGTCTTGCTATGGCTACACCTTC.

The chain uses TRBV9 and TRBJ1-1; the D gene is possibly TRBD1 (6 bases). V lost 4 bases to trimming and J lost 2 bases, with 18 bases between them. The germline gives CDR1 SGDLS, CDR2 YYNGEE. The CDR3 covers 16 residues. CDR3 protein: CASSPWGQDKNTEAFF. CDR3 coding DNA: TGTGCCAGCAGCCCGTGGGGGCAGGACAAAAACACTGAAGCTTTCTTT.

This clone has just one count. The V gene is TRBV27, the J gene TRBJ2-5; D is perhaps TRBD2 (5 bases). The DNA end lines up better with TRBJ2-7; the J call may be wrong. Germline V gene sequence: CDR1 MNHEY, CDR2 SMNVEV (reference sequence). The CDR3 extends over 15 amino acids. CDR3 coding DNA: TGTGCCAGCAGGCTCGATCGGGGAAGGTTCTACGAGCAGTACTTC. Translation gives CASRLDRGRFYEQYF.